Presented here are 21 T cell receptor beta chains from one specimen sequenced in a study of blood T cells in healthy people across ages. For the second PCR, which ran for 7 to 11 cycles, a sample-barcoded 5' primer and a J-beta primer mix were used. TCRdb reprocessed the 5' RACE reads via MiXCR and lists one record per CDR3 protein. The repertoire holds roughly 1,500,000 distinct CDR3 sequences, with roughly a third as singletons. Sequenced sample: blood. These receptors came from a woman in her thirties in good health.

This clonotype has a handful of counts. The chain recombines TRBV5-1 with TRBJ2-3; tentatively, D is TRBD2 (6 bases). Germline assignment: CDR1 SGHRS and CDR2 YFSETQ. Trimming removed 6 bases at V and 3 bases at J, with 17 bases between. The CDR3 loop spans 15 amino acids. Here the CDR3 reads CASNVVAEITDTQYF. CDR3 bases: TGCGCCAGCAACGTGGTAGCGGAGATTACAGATACGCAGTATTTT.

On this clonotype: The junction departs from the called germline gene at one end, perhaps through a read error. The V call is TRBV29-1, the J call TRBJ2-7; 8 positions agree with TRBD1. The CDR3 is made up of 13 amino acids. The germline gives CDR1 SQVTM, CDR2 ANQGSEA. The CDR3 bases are TGCAGCGTTGGCGGACAGGGCACCTACGGGCAGTACTTC. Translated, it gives CSVGGQGTYGQYF.

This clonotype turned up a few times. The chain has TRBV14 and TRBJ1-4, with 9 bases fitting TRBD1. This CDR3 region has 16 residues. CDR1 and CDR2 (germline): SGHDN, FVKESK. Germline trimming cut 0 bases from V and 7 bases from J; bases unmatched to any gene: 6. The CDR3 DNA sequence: TGTGCCAGCAGCCAAGAATGGGGGACAGGGCTTGAAAAACTGTTTTTT. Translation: CASSQEWGTGLEKLFF.

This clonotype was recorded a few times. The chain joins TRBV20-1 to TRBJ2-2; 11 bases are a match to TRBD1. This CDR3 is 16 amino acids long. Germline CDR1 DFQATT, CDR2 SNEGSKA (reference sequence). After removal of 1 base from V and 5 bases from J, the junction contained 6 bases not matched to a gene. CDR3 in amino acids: CSARGGQGARTGELFF. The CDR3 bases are TGCAGTGCTAGAGGCGGACAGGGGGCACGGACCGGGGAGCTGTTTTTT.

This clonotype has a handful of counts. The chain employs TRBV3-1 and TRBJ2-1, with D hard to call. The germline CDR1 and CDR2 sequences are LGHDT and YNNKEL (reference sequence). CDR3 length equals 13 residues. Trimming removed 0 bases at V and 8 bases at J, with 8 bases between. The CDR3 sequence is CASSQDRGHEQFF. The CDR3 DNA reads TGTGCCAGCAGCCAAGATCGAGGCCATGAGCAGTTCTTC.

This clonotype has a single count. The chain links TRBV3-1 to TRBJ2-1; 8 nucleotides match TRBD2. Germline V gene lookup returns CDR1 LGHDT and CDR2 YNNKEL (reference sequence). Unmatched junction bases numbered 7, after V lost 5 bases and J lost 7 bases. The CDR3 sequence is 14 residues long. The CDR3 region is CASSIRREGNEQFF. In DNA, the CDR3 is TGTGCCAGCAGCATCCGACGGGAGGGGAATGAGCAGTTCTTC.

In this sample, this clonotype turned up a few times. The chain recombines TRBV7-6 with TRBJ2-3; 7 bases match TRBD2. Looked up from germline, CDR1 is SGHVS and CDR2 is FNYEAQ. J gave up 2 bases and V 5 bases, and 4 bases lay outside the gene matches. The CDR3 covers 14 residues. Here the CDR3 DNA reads TGTGCCAGCAGCGCCCGGGACTACACAGATACGCAGTATTTT. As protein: CASSARDYTDTQYF.

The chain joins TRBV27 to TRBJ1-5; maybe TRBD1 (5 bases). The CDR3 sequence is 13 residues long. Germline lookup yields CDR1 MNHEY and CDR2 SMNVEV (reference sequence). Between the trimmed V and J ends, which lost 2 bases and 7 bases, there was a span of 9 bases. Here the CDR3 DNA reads TGTGCCAGCAGTTTACAGGGTCGACAGCCCCAGCATTTT. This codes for CASSLQGRQPQHF.

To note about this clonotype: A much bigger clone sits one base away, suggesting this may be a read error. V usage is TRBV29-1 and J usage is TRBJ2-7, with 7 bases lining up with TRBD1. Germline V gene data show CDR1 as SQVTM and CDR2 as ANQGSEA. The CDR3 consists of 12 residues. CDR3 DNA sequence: TGCGGCGTTATGAGACAGGGTAGCATCCAGTACTTC. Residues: CGVMRQGSIQYF.

The CDR3 is CNAPRGGNNYGYTF. CDR3 coding DNA: TGCAACGCCCCCCGGGGGGGAAATAACTATGGCTACACCTTC. The chain joins TRBV29-1 to TRBJ1-2; TRBD1 might be the D (5 bases). Germline CDR1 reads SQVTM; CDR2 reads ANQGSEA. This CDR3 comprises 14 residues.

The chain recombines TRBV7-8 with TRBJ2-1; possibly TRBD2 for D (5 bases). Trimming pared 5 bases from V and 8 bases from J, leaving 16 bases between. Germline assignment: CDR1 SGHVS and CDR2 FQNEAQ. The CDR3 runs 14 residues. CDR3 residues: CASSTRFKRDEQFF. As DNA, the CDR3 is TGTGCCAGCAGCACTAGATTTAAACGGGATGAGCAGTTCTTC. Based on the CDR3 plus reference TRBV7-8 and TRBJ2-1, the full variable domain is GAGVSQSPRYKVAKRGQDVALRCDPISGHVSLFWYQQALGQGPEFLTYFQNEAQLDKSGLPSDRFFAERPEGSVSTLKIQRTQQEDSAVYLCASSTRFKRDEQFFGPGTRLTVL.

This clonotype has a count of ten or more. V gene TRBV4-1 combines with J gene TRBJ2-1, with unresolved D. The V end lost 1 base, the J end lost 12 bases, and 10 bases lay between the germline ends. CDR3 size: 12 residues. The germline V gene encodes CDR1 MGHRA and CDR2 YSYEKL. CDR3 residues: CASSQVGLVQFF. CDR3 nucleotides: TGCGCCAGCAGCCAAGTGGGTCTAGTGCAGTTCTTC.

The chain's CDR3 is CASSQDPTGGYGYTF. The DNA for the CDR3 is TGTGCCAGCAGCCAAGACCCGACAGGGGGCTATGGCTACACCTTC. The chain employs TRBV4-2 and TRBJ1-2; TRBD1 matches at 9 bases. This CDR3 has 15 amino acids. V shed 0 bases, J shed 4 bases, and the junction held 3 bases outside the gene matches. CDR1 and CDR2 from the germline V gene are LGHNA and YNFKEQ.

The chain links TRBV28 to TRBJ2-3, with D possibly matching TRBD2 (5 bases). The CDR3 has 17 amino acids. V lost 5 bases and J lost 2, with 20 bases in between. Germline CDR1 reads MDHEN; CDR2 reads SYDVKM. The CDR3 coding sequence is TGTGCCAGCAGTGTAGATCGGCGGGCCAACCCCACAGATACGCAGTATTTT. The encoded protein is CASSVDRRANPTDTQYF. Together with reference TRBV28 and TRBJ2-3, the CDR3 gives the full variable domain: DVKVTQSSRYLVKRTGEKVFLECVQDMDHENMFWYRQDPGLGLRLIYFSYDVKMKEKGDIPEGYSVSREKKERFSLILESASTNQTSMYLCASSVDRRANPTDTQYFGPGTRLTVL.

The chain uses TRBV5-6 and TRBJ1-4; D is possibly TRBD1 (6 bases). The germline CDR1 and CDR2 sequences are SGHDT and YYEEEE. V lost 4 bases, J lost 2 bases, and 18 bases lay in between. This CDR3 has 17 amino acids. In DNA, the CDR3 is TGTGCCAGCAGCCTACTCAGGGGAGGCGGGACTAATGAAAAACTGTTTTTT. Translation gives CASSLLRGGGTNEKLFF.

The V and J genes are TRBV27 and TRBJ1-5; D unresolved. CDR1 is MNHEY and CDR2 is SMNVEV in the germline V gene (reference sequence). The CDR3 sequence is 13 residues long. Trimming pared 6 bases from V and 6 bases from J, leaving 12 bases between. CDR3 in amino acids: CASRSSGGQPQHF. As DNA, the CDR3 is TGTGCCAGCAGGTCCTCAGGTGGTCAGCCCCAGCATTTT.

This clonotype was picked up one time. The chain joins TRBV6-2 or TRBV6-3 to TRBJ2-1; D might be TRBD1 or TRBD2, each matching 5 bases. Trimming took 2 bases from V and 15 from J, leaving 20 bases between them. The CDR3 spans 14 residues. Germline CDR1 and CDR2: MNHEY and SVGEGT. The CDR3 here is CASSYGTAPAIGFF. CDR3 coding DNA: TGTGCCAGCAGTTACGGGACGGCTCCCGCGATCGGGTTCTTC.

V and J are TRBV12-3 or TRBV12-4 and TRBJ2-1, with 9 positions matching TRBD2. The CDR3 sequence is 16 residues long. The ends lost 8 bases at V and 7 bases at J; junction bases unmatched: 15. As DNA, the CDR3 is TGTGCCAGCGCCGAAGCGCGGGAGGGCCCTCGGAATGAGCAGTTCTTC. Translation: CASAEAREGPRNEQFF.

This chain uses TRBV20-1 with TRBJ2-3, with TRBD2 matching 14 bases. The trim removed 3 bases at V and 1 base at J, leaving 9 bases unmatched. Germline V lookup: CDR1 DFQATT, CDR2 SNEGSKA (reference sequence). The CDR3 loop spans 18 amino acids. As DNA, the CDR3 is TGCAGTGCTAGTGGGACTAGCGGGAGAGGGGACGGCACAGATACGCAGTATTTT. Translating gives CSASGTSGRGDGTDTQYF.

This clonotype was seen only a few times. The DNA for the CDR3 is TGTGCCAGCAGCCCGCGGGTAGCGGGAGGGCCAGGGAATGAGCAGTTCTTC. Its translation is CASSPRVAGGPGNEQFF. The chain has TRBV3-1 and TRBJ2-1, with 11 bases that match TRBD2. The CDR3 totals 17 residues. Looked up from germline, CDR1 is LGHDT and CDR2 is YNNKEL (reference sequence). V dropped 4 bases and J dropped 7; count of bases not matched to a gene: 12.

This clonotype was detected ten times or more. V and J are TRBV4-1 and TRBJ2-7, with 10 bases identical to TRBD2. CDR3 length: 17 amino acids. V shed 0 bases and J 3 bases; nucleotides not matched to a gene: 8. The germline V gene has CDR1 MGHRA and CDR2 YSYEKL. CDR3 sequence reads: CASSQDITSGVYYEQYF. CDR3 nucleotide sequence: TGCGCCAGCAGCCAAGATATAACTAGCGGGGTCTACTACGAGCAGTACTTC.